This is a list of T cell receptor beta chains from one sample in a study of blood T cell repertoires in COVID-19. Method: immunoSEQ multiplex PCR; TCRdb's copy keeps in-frame clones and lacks some. The repertoire holds roughly 52,000 clones, with approximately 82% as singletons. The sample was peripheral blood. The receptors were sampled from a human donor in a cohort sampled during active COVID-19. Both conserved end residues are part of each CDR3. The D gene is left open where the match is weak. Rows give clone size only sometimes, using once, few, many, or a class for an expanded clone.

abundance: NA
v_gene: TRBV11-3
j_gene: TRBJ2-2
d_gene: NA
CDR3aa: CASSLDGGELFF
CDR3nt: TGTGCCAGCAGCTTAGACGGGGGGGAGCTGTTTTTT

abundance: NA
v_gene: TRBV19
j_gene: TRBJ1-5
d_gene: NA
CDR3aa: CASSPRGGLQPQHF
CDR3nt: TGTGCCAGTAGTCCCCGGGGGGGGCTACAGCCCCAGCATTTT

abundance: NA
v_gene: TRBV5-8
j_gene: TRBJ1-4
d_gene: NA
CDR3aa: CASSLEGGGEKLFF
CDR3nt: TGTGCCAGCAGCTTGGAAGGGGGGGGCGAAAAACTGTTTTTT

abundance: NA
v_gene: TRBV6-4
j_gene: TRBJ1-4
d_gene: NA
CDR3aa: CASSDPHRPGSNEKLFF
CDR3nt: TGTGCCAGCAGTGACCCTCACCGACCGGGGAGTAATGAAAAACTGTTTTTT

abundance: NA
v_gene: TRBV7-3
j_gene: TRBJ2-2
d_gene: NA
CDR3aa: CASSKNTGELFF
CDR3nt: TGTGCCAGCAGTAAGAACACCGGGGAGCTGTTTTTT

abundance: once
v_gene: TRBV5-4
j_gene: TRBJ2-7
d_gene: NA
CDR3aa: CASSSAHRGDGYEQYF
CDR3nt: TGTGCCAGCAGCTCCGCTCATCGGGGTGACGGCTACGAGCAGTACTTC

abundance: NA
v_gene: TRBV12-3/TRBV12-4
j_gene: TRBJ1-1
d_gene: NA
CDR3aa: CAARIDTEAFF
CDR3nt: TGTGCCGCTAGGATCGACACTGAAGCTTTCTTT

abundance: NA
v_gene: TRBV28
j_gene: TRBJ2-3
d_gene: NA
CDR3aa: CASSPHSTDTQYF
CDR3nt: TGTGCCAGCAGTCCCCATTCCACAGATACGCAGTATTTT

abundance: NA
v_gene: TRBV28
j_gene: TRBJ1-1
d_gene: NA
CDR3aa: CAITKFRLLNTEAFF
CDR3nt: TGTGCCATAACCAAGTTTCGACTATTGAACACTGAAGCTTTCTTT

abundance: NA
v_gene: TRBV10-3
j_gene: TRBJ2-3
d_gene: TRBD2
CDR3aa: CAIGLASGGDTQYF
CDR3nt: TGTGCCATCGGGCTGGCTAGCGGGGGGGATACGCAGTATTTT

abundance: NA
v_gene: TRBV28
j_gene: TRBJ1-5
d_gene: NA
CDR3aa: CASSPGQHF
CDR3nt: TGTGCCAGCAGTCCAGGCCAGCATTTT

abundance: NA
v_gene: TRBV7-9
j_gene: TRBJ2-7
d_gene: TRBD1
CDR3aa: CASSLDTGQGKDEQYF
CDR3nt: TGTGCCAGCAGCTTAGATACGGGACAGGGAAAAGACGAGCAGTACTTC

abundance: NA
v_gene: TRBV9
j_gene: TRBJ2-4
d_gene: TRBD1
CDR3aa: CASSAREGQGSGKNIQYF
CDR3nt: TGTGCCAGCAGCGCTCGGGAGGGACAGGGGAGCGGCAAAAACATTCAGTACTTC

abundance: once
v_gene: TRBV5-1
j_gene: TRBJ2-7
d_gene: TRBD1
CDR3aa: CASSLAVTGPYEQYF
CDR3nt: TGCGCCAGCAGCTTGGCAGTGACAGGGCCCTACGAGCAGTACTTC

abundance: NA
v_gene: TRBV10-1
j_gene: TRBJ1-5
d_gene: NA
CDR3aa: CASGGRSQPQHF
CDR3nt: TGCGCCAGCGGGGGGAGAAGTCAGCCCCAGCATTTT

abundance: many
v_gene: TRBV29-1
j_gene: TRBJ2-1
d_gene: NA
CDR3aa: CSVEVSSHEQFF
CDR3nt: TGCAGCGTTGAAGTATCGAGTCATGAGCAGTTCTTC

abundance: NA
v_gene: TRBV6-1
j_gene: TRBJ2-7
d_gene: TRBD1
CDR3aa: CASSEWDRGEQYF
CDR3nt: TGTGCCAGCAGTGAATGGGACAGGGGTGAGCAGTACTTC

abundance: NA
v_gene: TRBV5-1
j_gene: TRBJ1-3
d_gene: NA
CDR3aa: CASSLVTGSGNTIYF
CDR3nt: TGCGCCAGCAGCTTGGTTACAGGGTCCGGAAACACCATATATTTT

abundance: NA
v_gene: TRBV12-3/TRBV12-4
j_gene: TRBJ1-2
d_gene: NA
CDR3aa: CASSTRQGYTF
CDR3nt: TGTGCCAGCAGTACCCGACAGGGCTACACCTTC

abundance: NA
v_gene: TRBV7-2
j_gene: TRBJ2-4
d_gene: NA
CDR3aa: CASSRDILAKNIQYF
CDR3nt: TGTGCCAGCAGTCGCGACATTCTAGCCAAAAACATTCAGTACTTC

abundance: NA
v_gene: TRBV5-8
j_gene: TRBJ1-5
d_gene: NA
CDR3aa: CASSPQGWGNQPQHF
CDR3nt: TGTGCCAGCAGCCCCCAGGGATGGGGCAATCAGCCCCAGCATTTT

abundance: NA
v_gene: TRBV4-2
j_gene: TRBJ2-5
d_gene: TRBD1
CDR3aa: CASSQPDPGQGDLETQYF
CDR3nt: TGTGCCAGCAGCCAACCTGATCCGGGACAGGGCGATTTAGAGACCCAGTACTTC

abundance: NA
v_gene: TRBV7-7
j_gene: TRBJ2-3
d_gene: TRBD2
CDR3aa: CASSLGLAGSTSTDTQYF
CDR3nt: TGTGCTAGCAGCTTAGGACTAGCGGGGTCTACTAGCACAGATACGCAGTATTTT

abundance: NA
v_gene: TRBV4-2
j_gene: TRBJ1-5
d_gene: NA
CDR3aa: CASSQFTGLVGQPQHF
CDR3nt: TGTGCCAGCAGCCAATTTACAGGGTTGGTAGGTCAGCCCCAGCATTTT

abundance: NA
v_gene: TRBV7-6
j_gene: TRBJ1-5
d_gene: NA
CDR3aa: CASSLVPGLNQPQHF
CDR3nt: TGTGCCAGCAGCTTAGTTCCCGGGTTGAATCAGCCCCAGCATTTT

abundance: NA
v_gene: TRBV19
j_gene: TRBJ2-7
d_gene: TRBD2
CDR3aa: CASQLREGSSYEQYF
CDR3nt: TGTGCCAGCCAACTTCGGGAGGGTAGCTCCTACGAGCAGTACTTC

abundance: NA
v_gene: TRBV13
j_gene: TRBJ2-7
d_gene: NA
CDR3aa: CASSLGLAYEQYF
CDR3nt: TGTGCCAGCAGCTTAGGACTTGCCTACGAGCAGTACTTC

abundance: NA
v_gene: TRBV5-8
j_gene: TRBJ2-7
d_gene: TRBD1
CDR3aa: CASSPGPGQAPYEQYF
CDR3nt: TGTGCCAGCAGCCCGGGGCCGGGACAGGCCCCGTACGAGCAGTACTTC

abundance: once
v_gene: TRBV7-2
j_gene: TRBJ1-5
d_gene: NA
CDR3aa: CASSDGSIRGTQPQHF
CDR3nt: TGTGCCAGCAGCGATGGGTCAATTAGGGGAACTCAGCCCCAGCATTTT

abundance: once
v_gene: TRBV6-2/TRBV6-3
j_gene: TRBJ1-1
d_gene: NA
CDR3aa: CASSYEWAGEAFF
CDR3nt: TGTGCCAGCAGTTACGAGTGGGCAGGGGAAGCTTTCTTT

abundance: once
v_gene: TRBV15
j_gene: TRBJ1-5
d_gene: TRBD1
CDR3aa: CATGAGGYSNQPQHF
CDR3nt: TGTGCCACCGGTGCAGGGGGCTATAGCAATCAGCCCCAGCATTTT

abundance: NA
v_gene: TRBV10-3
j_gene: TRBJ1-6
d_gene: NA
CDR3aa: CAISEFSTGSSPLHF
CDR3nt: TGTGCCATCAGTGAGTTTTCTACCGGGTCCTCACCCCTCCACTTT

abundance: NA
v_gene: TRBV9
j_gene: TRBJ1-3
d_gene: NA
CDR3aa: CASSVGQLIDSGNTIYF
CDR3nt: TGTGCCAGCAGCGTCGGACAGCTAATCGACTCTGGAAACACCATATATTTT

abundance: NA
v_gene: TRBV7-2
j_gene: TRBJ2-1
d_gene: NA
CDR3aa: CASSLGGPSRNEQFF
CDR3nt: TGTGCCAGCAGCTTAGGGGGGCCCAGCCGAAATGAGCAGTTCTTC

abundance: NA
v_gene: TRBV5-1
j_gene: TRBJ2-3
d_gene: NA
CDR3aa: CASSGRLRDTQYF
CDR3nt: TGCGCCAGCAGCGGACGACTACGCGATACGCAGTATTTT

abundance: NA
v_gene: TRBV25-1
j_gene: TRBJ2-3
d_gene: NA
CDR3aa: CASRLADTQYF
CDR3nt: TGTGCCAGCAGACTAGCAGATACGCAGTATTTT

abundance: NA
v_gene: TRBV7-9
j_gene: TRBJ2-7
d_gene: NA
CDR3aa: CASTESYEQYF
CDR3nt: TGTGCCAGCACCGAGTCCTACGAGCAGTACTTC

abundance: NA
v_gene: TRBV4-2
j_gene: TRBJ1-5
d_gene: NA
CDR3aa: CASSQDGGDGNQPQHF
CDR3nt: TGTGCCAGCAGCCAAGACGGCGGGGACGGCAATCAGCCCCAGCATTTT

abundance: NA
v_gene: TRBV9
j_gene: TRBJ2-3
d_gene: NA
CDR3aa: CASSVAPREDQYF
CDR3nt: TGTGCCAGCAGCGTAGCTCCCAGGGAGGATCAGTATTTT

abundance: NA
v_gene: TRBV5-1
j_gene: TRBJ1-1
d_gene: NA
CDR3aa: CASSLVRDPGGMNTEAFF
CDR3nt: TGCGCCAGCAGCTTGGTGCGGGACCCTGGGGGGATGAACACTGAAGCTTTCTTT

abundance: NA
v_gene: TRBV7-8
j_gene: TRBJ1-6
d_gene: NA
CDR3aa: CASSLSGPSYNSPLHF
CDR3nt: TGTGCCAGCAGCTTATCAGGCCCGTCCTATAATTCACCCCTCCACTTT

abundance: NA
v_gene: TRBV27
j_gene: TRBJ2-2
d_gene: NA
CDR3aa: CASSLRPGGERRTGELFF
CDR3nt: TGTGCCAGCAGTTTAAGGCCGGGGGGCGAGCGGAGGACCGGGGAGCTGTTTTTT

abundance: NA
v_gene: TRBV5-5
j_gene: TRBJ2-1
d_gene: TRBD2
CDR3aa: CASSLRSTSGGQGNEQFF
CDR3nt: TGTGCCAGCAGCTTGAGGAGCACTAGCGGGGGGCAAGGCAATGAGCAGTTCTTC

abundance: NA
v_gene: TRBV9
j_gene: TRBJ1-1
d_gene: NA
CDR3aa: CASSLSNTEAFF
CDR3nt: TGTGCCAGCAGCTTATCGAACACTGAAGCTTTCTTT

abundance: NA
v_gene: TRBV30
j_gene: TRBJ1-2
d_gene: NA
CDR3aa: CASPRRGALAYGYTF
CDR3nt: TGTGCCTCCCCTCGACGGGGGGCTCTTGCCTATGGCTACACCTTC

abundance: NA
v_gene: TRBV18
j_gene: TRBJ2-3
d_gene: TRBD2
CDR3aa: CASSPQRSGGGDTQYF
CDR3nt: TGTGCCAGCTCACCACAGAGAAGCGGGGGGGGTGATACGCAGTATTTT

abundance: NA
v_gene: TRBV6-6
j_gene: TRBJ2-3
d_gene: TRBD2
CDR3aa: CASSLGGGGTDTQYF
CDR3nt: TGTGCCAGCAGTTTGGGCGGGGGAGGCACAGATACGCAGTATTTT

abundance: NA
v_gene: TRBV6-5
j_gene: TRBJ1-5
d_gene: NA
CDR3aa: CASRERQPQHF
CDR3nt: TGTGCCAGCAGGGAGAGACAGCCCCAGCATTTT

abundance: once
v_gene: TRBV5-4
j_gene: TRBJ2-7
d_gene: TRBD2
CDR3aa: CASSPGTGGPYEQYF
CDR3nt: TGTGCCAGCAGCCCAGGCACGGGGGGACCCTACGAGCAGTACTTC

abundance: once
v_gene: TRBV10-3
j_gene: TRBJ1-1
d_gene: NA
CDR3aa: CAISGRGGGANTEAFF
CDR3nt: TGTGCCATCAGTGGAAGGGGCGGAGGGGCGAACACTGAAGCTTTCTTT